This TCR beta chain is drawn from a study of shared clonotypes between healthy human individuals. As to this clone: The antigen is unknown.

The repertoire was sequenced with immunoSEQ multiplex PCR; TCRdb's copy has only in-frame clones and lacks some. The sample has 800,000 to 950,000 clones, roughly 96% seen once; the top ten hold around 0.21%. CD45RO negativity and positive selection for CCR7 defined naive CD8 cells, a population that excluded terminally differentiated effector memory CD45RA+ cells. Donors comprised healthy HIV-negative adults lacking recent acute infections or vaccinations. Study conclusions and caveats: Researchers sampled only blood; tissue repertoires likely differ. Researchers found naive subsets generally carried larger estimated richness than memory subsets. Clonotype sharing among the donors was expected to vary with sequencing depth.

Trimming shortened V by 2 bases and J by 2 bases, and 13 bases separated the two germline ends. The germline V gene has CDR1 MNHEY and CDR2 SMNVEV (reference sequence). The CDR3 is 16 residues long. The receptor comes from a young man in good health. The sequenced sample consisted of naive CD8+ T cells sorted from blood. The rearrangement links TRBV27 to TRBJ1-5, with D perhaps TRBD1 (5 bases). CDR3 sequence (DNA): TGTGCCAGCAGTTTAGGTACAGGTTCGGGCAATCAGCCCCAGCATTTT. Amino acid sequence: CASSLGTGSGNQPQHF.